Listed here are 12 T cell receptor beta chains from one sample, sequenced in a study of shared clonotypes between healthy human individuals. Profiled with immunoSEQ multiplex PCR; TCRdb holds only in-frame clones, not every one. The table has about 2.3 million clones, roughly 92% seen once. The sample consisted of naive CD4+ T cells from PBMCs. Subset noted: CD45RA+ positively selected. Receptors were obtained from a man aged 18 to 30 in good health. Some clones in this sample may be carry-over from other donors' samples.

V usage is TRBV5-1 and J usage is TRBJ2-5; TRBD1 might be the D (5 bases). Trimming cost V 0 bases and J 7 bases, with 13 bases left between them. Germline CDR1 and CDR2: SGHRS and YFSETQ. The CDR3 extends over 14 amino acids. The CDR3 coding sequence is TGCGCCAGCAGCTTGGGACAGACCGGTGGGACCCAGTACTTC. Translated, it gives CASSLGQTGGTQYF.

The V gene is TRBV7-6, the J gene TRBJ2-7; unclear D gene. The CDR3 contains 13 residues. V was cut by 5 bases and J by 4 bases, with 12 bases left in between. CDR1 and CDR2 (germline): SGHVS, FNYEAQ. The chain's CDR3 is CASSPRTSYEQYF. Written as DNA, the CDR3 is TGTGCCAGCAGCCCCCGGACGTCATACGAGCAGTACTTC. Full variable domain (outside the CDR3, taken from reference TRBV7-6 and TRBJ2-7): GAGVSQSPRYKVTKRGQDVALRCDPISGHVSLYWYRQALGQGPEFLTYFNYEAQQDKSGLPNDRFSAERPEGSISTLTIQRTEQRDSAMYRCASSPRTSYEQYFGPGTRLTVT.

V and J are TRBV5-8 and TRBJ1-1, with D possibly TRBD1 on 5 matching bases. V was clipped by 4 bases and J by 7 bases, with 8 bases between them. The CDR3 extends over 11 amino acids. Germline CDR1 is SGHTS and CDR2 is YDEGEE. Here the CDR3 DNA reads TGTGCCAGCAGCACTGGGGGTGAAGCTTTCTTT. The encoded protein is CASSTGGEAFF.

Comment on this clone: The same CDR3 can be traced to other DNA sequences in this sample. This chain uses TRBV11-3 with TRBJ2-5, with D perhaps being TRBD1 or TRBD2 (6 bases each). V lost 3 bases, J lost 4 bases, and 9 bases lay in between. The CDR3 spans 13 residues. CDR1 is SGHNT, CDR2 YENEEA, per germline. The CDR3 coding sequence is TGTGCCAGCAGCTTTGAGGGGGGAGAGACCCAGTACTTC. Amino acids: CASSFEGGETQYF.

To note about this clone: The same CDR3 also results from other DNA sequences found in this sample. The chain is built from TRBV19 and TRBJ1-2; D perhaps matches TRBD1 (5 bases). The CDR3 runs 13 residues. V was cut by 3 bases and J by 4 bases, with 9 bases left in between. The V gene's germline CDR1 is LNHDA and CDR2 SQIVND (reference sequence). The DNA of the CDR3 is TGTGCCAGTAGTATGCGGGGGAGCTATGGCTACACCTTC. Translation: CASSMRGSYGYTF. Combining the CDR3 with reference TRBV19 and TRBJ1-2 gives the whole variable domain DGGITQSPKYLFRKEGQNVTLSCEQNLNHDAMYWYRQDPGQGLRLIYYSQIVNDFQKGDIAEGYSVSREKKESFPLTVTSAQKNPTAFYLCASSMRGSYGYTFGSGTRLTVV.

This chain uses TRBV5-1 with TRBJ2-1; the D call may be TRBD1 or TRBD2 (5 bases each). Trimming left V 0 bases short and J 3 bases short, with 10 bases between. Looked up from germline, CDR1 is SGHRS and CDR2 is YFSETQ. The CDR3 is 15 amino acids. The CDR3 DNA sequence: TGCGCCAGCAGCTTGGGGGACGGTGGCTACAATGAGCAGTTCTTC. This codes for CASSLGDGGYNEQFF.

The chain employs TRBV5-1 and TRBJ1-4, with no clear D. CDR3 length: 14 residues. V was shortened by 6 bases and J by 3 bases, with 12 bases between the two germline ends. Germline V gene lookup returns CDR1 SGHRS and CDR2 YFSETQ. The CDR3 coding sequence is TGCGCCAGCAAGAGCGAAATCTCTAATGAAAAACTGTTTTTT. This sequence encodes CASKSEISNEKLFF.

The rearrangement joins TRBV7-8 to TRBJ2-3, with D hard to call. There are 16 residues in the CDR3. V gave up 5 bases and J gave up 4 bases, with 19 bases separating them. Germline V gene data show CDR1 as SGHVS and CDR2 as FQNEAQ. The CDR3 nucleotides read TGTGCCAGCAGCCCCCTTGGCAAGGGTGGGCCAGATACGCAGTATTTT. It specifies CASSPLGKGGPDTQYF.

V is TRBV2 and J is TRBJ1-4; 7 bases align to TRBD1. CDR1 is SNHLY, CDR2 FYNNEI, per germline. This CDR3 contains 13 residues. With 7 bases clipped from V and 3 bases from J, the junction kept 2 bases outside the gene matches. CDR3 coding DNA: TGTGCCAGCATGGGACAGTCTAATGAAAAACTGTTTTTT. It codes for CASMGQSNEKLFF.

The chain has TRBV5-1 and TRBJ1-2; D possibly corresponds to TRBD1 (6 bases). V lost 4 bases and J lost 8, with 24 bases in between. The CDR3 runs to 16 residues. Looked up from germline, CDR1 is SGHRS and CDR2 is YFSETQ. The CDR3 DNA follows: TGCGCCAGCAGCCTACTAAGTACAGGGATCCGGGGGGGCTACACCTTC. Residues: CASSLLSTGIRGGYTF. Using reference TRBV5-1 and TRBJ1-2 for the parts outside the CDR3, the full variable domain is KAGVTQTPRYLIKTRGQQVTLSCSPISGHRSVSWYQQTPGQGLQFLFEYFSETQRNKGNFPGRFSGRQFSNSRSEMNVSTLELGDSALYLCASSLLSTGIRGGYTFGSGTRLTVV.

CDR3 bases: TGTGCCAGCAGTTACTCCGACAGGGCCAGTGGCTACACCTTC. Its protein is CASSYSDRASGYTF. The chain combines TRBV6-5 with TRBJ1-2; 7 bases are shared with TRBD1. The CDR3 covers 14 residues. The junction had 5 bases not matched to a gene; V was cut back by 0 bases and J by 7 bases. Germline V gene data show CDR1 as MNHEY and CDR2 as SVGAGI.

This chain joins TRBV5-1 and TRBJ1-1; the D gene is possibly TRBD1 (5 bases). The CDR3 has 16 amino acids. V was shortened by 1 base and J by 4 bases, with 17 bases between the two germline ends. The V gene's germline CDR1 is SGHRS and CDR2 YFSETQ. CDR3: CASSLTVFGGTTEAFF. CDR3 sequence (DNA): TGCGCCAGCAGCTTGACGGTTTTTGGAGGGACCACTGAAGCTTTCTTT.